The rows below give T cell receptor beta chains drawn from one sample of a study of Ad26.COV2.S vaccination and SARS-CoV-2 variants. Assay: immunoSEQ multiplex PCR; the TCRdb copy retains only in-frame clones and omits some. The data contain over 250,000 clones, approximately 89% of them singletons. Here the sequenced sample was peripheral blood, taken in a trial of Ad26.COV2.S vaccine versus placebo. The receptor source for this set is a person between 18 and 65 years old who received the Ad26.COV2.S COVID-19 vaccine or a placebo. The CDR3 runs from the conserved cysteine through the conserved F or W. D genes are given only for firm matches. Clone size is stated in some rows and not others, as once, few, many or a class when expanded.

TRBJ2-1 TRBV5-1 NA NA CASSVTEYNEQFF TGCGCCAGCAGCGTGACTGAGTACAATGAGCAGTTCTTC
TRBJ1-2 TRBV7-3 TRBD1 once CASSSTGGGGYTF TGTGCCAGCAGCTCCACAGGGGGAGGGGGCTACACCTTC
TRBJ2-3 TRBV9 NA NA CASSYTVATHTDTQYF TGTGCCAGCAGCTACACAGTAGCAACACACACAGATACGCAGTATTTT
TRBJ1-2 TRBV13 NA NA CASSSPGRGDGYTF TGTGCCAGCAGCTCCCCAGGGAGGGGAGATGGCTACACCTTC
TRBJ2-7 TRBV7-2 NA NA CASSLVLAYEQYF TGTGCCAGCAGCTTAGTACTAGCCTACGAGCAGTACTTC
TRBJ1-1 TRBV28 NA NA CASSPSTRNTEAFF TGTGCCAGCAGTCCGTCTACAAGGAACACTGAAGCTTTCTTT
TRBJ1-2 TRBV7-2 NA NA CASSLTPRADYGYTF TGTGCCAGCAGCCTAACTCCCAGGGCAGACTATGGCTACACCTTC
TRBJ2-1 TRBV11-2 NA NA CASSLEAGGRAPYNEQFF TGTGCCAGCAGCTTAGAAGCAGGGGGGAGGGCCCCCTACAATGAGCAGTTCTTC
TRBJ2-7 TRBV9 NA NA CASSVGANSPYEQYF TGTGCCAGCAGCGTAGGGGCGAATTCCCCCTACGAGCAGTACTTC
TRBJ2-3 TRBV7-6 NA once CASSLFGGRTDTQYF TGTGCCAGCAGCTTATTTGGGGGGCGCACAGATACGCAGTATTTT